This TCR beta chain was sequenced in a study of CD8 T cells in ankylosing spondylitis (dated by TCRdb to about 2017). Study-wide context: The study profiled T cell receptor beta repertoires in healthy donors and ankylosing spondylitis patients to find disease-linked TCR variants. In total, the full study cohort was made up of approximately 99 healthy donors and 25 to 30 ankylosing spondylitis patients. Samples of peripheral blood were taken, and for ankylosing spondylitis patients, synovial fluid was collected as well. The paper as a whole reports these results and caveats: A CD8+ phenotype was shown by the disease-linked clones, which were found at relatively low frequencies in peripheral blood. A TCR beta motif of several highly homologous amino acid variants appeared characteristic of blood from ankylosing spondylitis patients. Some motif variants were previously reported in synovial fluid and blood of reactive arthritis patients, suggesting common disease-initiation mechanisms. The disease-linked clones were reported to be significantly enriched in matched synovial fluid samples from ankylosing spondylitis patients.

Instrument on record: Illumina HiSeq 2500. Quantitative 5'-RACE with molecular barcodes was used to prepare TCR beta libraries. The authors' pipeline ran thus. A new computational method based on a probabilistic model of VDJ rearrangement was used to identify disease-linked TCR variants. TCRdb handled the public reads itself, with Q25 trimming in fastp and clone calling in MiXCR, and kept productive beta chains. Duplicate CDR3 protein sequences are folded into a single record with the most common DNA and genes. The V and J calls reflect TCRdb's pipeline rather than the authors' work. The sample table holds approximately 240,000 distinct CDR3 sequences, of which 20% to 30% were seen once. The ten largest clonotypes hold approximately 0.61% of the sample. CDR1 and CDR2 are drawn from the germline V gene: MGHRA, YSYEKL. The CDR3 numbers 17 residues from cysteine through phenylalanine. CDR3 DNA only is kept here, 51 bases in frame from base 1. V is pruned by 3 bases and J by 5 bases, leaving 12 bases of the junction without a gene match.

This clonotype has ten or more counts. It lacks a known antigen. There are no base qualities to consult, and no much larger clone falls within one base. The material sequenced was blood, either unsorted or a sorted T cell fraction (not recorded which). Rearrangement joined TRBV4-1 to TRBJ2-5; TRBD1 agrees with 10 junctional bases. This receptor was identified in a male donor with ankylosing spondylitis or in good health (not recorded which). The nucleotide sequence reads TGCGCCAGCAGCCATGTTCTAAGGGACAGGGGTCCTGAGACCCAGTACTTC. This gives the protein CASSHVLRDRGPETQYF.